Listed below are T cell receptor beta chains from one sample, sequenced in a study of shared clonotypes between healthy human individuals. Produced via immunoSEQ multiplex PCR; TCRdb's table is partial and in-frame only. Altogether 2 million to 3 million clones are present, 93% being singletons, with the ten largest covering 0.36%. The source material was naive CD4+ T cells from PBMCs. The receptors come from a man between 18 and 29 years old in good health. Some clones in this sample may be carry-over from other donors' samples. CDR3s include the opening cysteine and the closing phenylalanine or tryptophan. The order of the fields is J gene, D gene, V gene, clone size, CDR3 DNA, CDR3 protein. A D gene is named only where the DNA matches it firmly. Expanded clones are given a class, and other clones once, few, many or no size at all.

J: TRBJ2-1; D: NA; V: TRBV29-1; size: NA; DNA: TGCAGCGTTGACCTGATCAGGGAGCAGTTCTTC; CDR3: CSVDLIREQFF
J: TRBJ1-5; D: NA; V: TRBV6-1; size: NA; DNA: TGTGCCAGCAGCCTTGTGACGGACCAGCCCCAGCATTTT; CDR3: CASSLVTDQPQHF
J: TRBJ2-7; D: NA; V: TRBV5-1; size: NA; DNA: TGCGCCAGCAGCTTTACTAGGGGCTACGAGCAGTACTTC; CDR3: CASSFTRGYEQYF
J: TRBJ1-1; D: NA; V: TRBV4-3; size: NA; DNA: TGCGCCAGCAGCGAGCAGGTGAACACTGAAGCTTTCTTT; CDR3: CASSEQVNTEAFF
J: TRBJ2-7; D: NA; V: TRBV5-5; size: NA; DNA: TGTGCCAGCAGCTCCAAACCCTCTTCGCGGTACTTC; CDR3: CASSSKPSSRYF
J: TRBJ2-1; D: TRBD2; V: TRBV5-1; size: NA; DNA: TGCGCCAGCAGCCCTGAGTCGGGGGAGGGCCGGAGTGAGCAGTTCTTC; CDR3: CASSPESGEGRSEQFF
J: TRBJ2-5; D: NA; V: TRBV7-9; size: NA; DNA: TGTGCCAGCAGCTTACTCGGAGAGACCCAGTACTTC; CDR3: CASSLLGETQYF
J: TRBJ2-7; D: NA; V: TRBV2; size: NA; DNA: TGTGCCAGCACCACAGTGGGCGAGCAGTACTTC; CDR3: CASTTVGEQYF
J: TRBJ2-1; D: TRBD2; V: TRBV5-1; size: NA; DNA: TGCGCCAGCAGCCAACTAGCGGGAGGGCCAGGCAATGAGCAGTTCTTC; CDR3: CASSQLAGGPGNEQFF
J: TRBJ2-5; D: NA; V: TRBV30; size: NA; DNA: TGTGCCTGGACGACTTGGGAGACCCAGTACTTC; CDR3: CAWTTWETQYF
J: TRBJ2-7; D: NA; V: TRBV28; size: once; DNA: TGTGCCAGCAGTGTCCCTTCGCCGGGACCATACGAGCAGTACTTC; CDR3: CASSVPSPGPYEQYF
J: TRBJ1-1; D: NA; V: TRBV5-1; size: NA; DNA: TGCGCCAGCAGCTTTGGACGGGGGTCGATGAACACTGAAGCTTTCTTT; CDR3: CASSFGRGSMNTEAFF
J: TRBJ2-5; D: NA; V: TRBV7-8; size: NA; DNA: TGTGCCAGCAGCCCCGAGCGGGCAATATATAGCCTTGATACCCAGTACTTC; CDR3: CASSPERAIYSLDTQYF
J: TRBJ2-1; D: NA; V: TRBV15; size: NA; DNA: TGTGCCACCAGCAGAGGGGCAGGTTTTAGGGGTGAGCAGTTCTTC; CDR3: CATSRGAGFRGEQFF
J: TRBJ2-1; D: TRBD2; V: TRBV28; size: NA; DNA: TGTGCCAGCACCCCCCGCGGGGGTACCTACAATGAGCAGTTCTTC; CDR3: CASTPRGGTYNEQFF
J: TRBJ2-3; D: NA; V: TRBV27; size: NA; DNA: TGTGCCAGCAGCAGGACTGGTGGCACAGATACGCAGTATTTT; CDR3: CASSRTGGTDTQYF
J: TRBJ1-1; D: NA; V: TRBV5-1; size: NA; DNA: TGCGCCAGCAGCTTTCCAGGACGGACACTCGAAGCTTTCTTT; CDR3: CASSFPGRTLEAFF
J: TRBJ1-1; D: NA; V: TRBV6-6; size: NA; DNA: TGTGCCAGCAGTTACTCAGTCAACACTGAAGCTTTCTTT; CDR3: CASSYSVNTEAFF
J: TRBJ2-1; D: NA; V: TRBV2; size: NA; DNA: TGTGCCAGCAGGGTGGAATCCTACAATGAGCAGTTCTTC; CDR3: CASRVESYNEQFF
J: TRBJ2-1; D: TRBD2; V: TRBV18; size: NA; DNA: TGTGCCAGCTCGCCCGGACTAGCTAGGAATGAGCAGTTCTTC; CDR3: CASSPGLARNEQFF
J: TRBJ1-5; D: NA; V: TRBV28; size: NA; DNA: TGTGCCAGCAGTCCACCGCGAAATCAGCCCCAGCATTTT; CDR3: CASSPPRNQPQHF
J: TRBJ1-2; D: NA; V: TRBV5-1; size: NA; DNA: TGCGCCAGCAGCTTGTTGGCGGAACCGAGTGGCTACACCTTC; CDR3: CASSLLAEPSGYTF
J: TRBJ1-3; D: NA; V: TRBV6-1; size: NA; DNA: TGTGCCAGCACTTGGTGGGAGTTGACTGGAAACACCATATATTTT; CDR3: CASTWWELTGNTIYF